These T cell receptor beta chains were read from a single sample in a study of shared clonotypes between healthy human individuals. Libraries were prepared by immunoSEQ multiplex PCR; TCRdb keeps only in-frame clonotypes and omits some of them. The sample records around 1.9 million clones, around 95% being singletons. Sequences were obtained from naive CD8+ T cells from PBMCs. These TCRs come from a man younger than 30 in good health. Some clones in this sample may be carry-over from other donors' samples. Both conserved end residues are part of each CDR3. The D gene is left open where the match is weak. Size is stated for part of the rows, as once, few or many counts, or as a class when the clone is expanded.

d_call j_call clone_size v_call cdr3_nt cdr3_aa
TRBD1 TRBJ1-2 NA TRBV27 TGTGCCAGCAGTTTAAACAGGGGTCCACTTTATGGCTACACCTTC CASSLNRGPLYGYTF
NA TRBJ1-2 NA TRBV7-9 TGTGCCAGCAGCTTAGCCGAGTGGGGCGCCTATGGCTACACCTTC CASSLAEWGAYGYTF
NA TRBJ1-1 NA TRBV7-6 TGTGCCAGCAGCTTAGCCCAACACGGGGGCACTGAAGCTTTCTTT CASSLAQHGGTEAFF
NA TRBJ1-2 NA TRBV5-6 TGTGCCAGCAGCTCGCCGACAGGCCTGTATGGCTACACCTTC CASSSPTGLYGYTF
NA TRBJ2-7 NA TRBV5-1 TGCGCCAGCAGCCCAGGGCGGAGCTACTACGAGCAGTACTTC CASSPGRSYYEQYF
NA TRBJ2-5 NA TRBV7-8 TGTGCCAGCAGTGTGGGGGCAGAGACCCAGTACTTC CASSVGAETQYF
NA TRBJ1-4 NA TRBV7-8 TGTGCCAGCGCTGGCAGGTCTTACGGGAAACTGTTTTTT CASAGRSYGKLFF
TRBD1 TRBJ1-5 NA TRBV10-2 TGCGCCAGCAGCCCTGGGACAGACAACAATCAGCCCCAGCATTTT CASSPGTDNNQPQHF
NA TRBJ2-2 NA TRBV27 TGTGCCAGCAGAGCGGCGGGTAGGTGGACCGGGGAGCTGTTTTTT CASRAAGRWTGELFF
TRBD2 TRBJ2-5 NA TRBV2 TGTGCCAGCAGCGCACGCGGGGGTTTAACGAGCGAGACCCAGTACTTC CASSARGGLTSETQYF
NA TRBJ2-7 NA TRBV4-3 TGCGCCAGCAGCCAAAGCCGGGCCTACGAGCAGTACTTC CASSQSRAYEQYF
NA TRBJ2-1 NA TRBV28 TGTGCCAGCAGTTTCCATCCCCGGGTCTACCTTTACAATGAGCAGTTCTTC CASSFHPRVYLYNEQFF
NA TRBJ2-7 NA TRBV6-5 TGTGCCAGCTCAGACCTTTACGAGCAGTACTTC CASSDLYEQYF
NA TRBJ1-1 NA TRBV6-5 TGTGCCAGCAGTAAGGGACTGTCCCTTGAAGCTTTCTTT CASSKGLSLEAFF
TRBD2 TRBJ2-1 NA TRBV11-1 TGTGCCAGCAGCTTAGTGGGTAGCGGGAGATACAATGAGCAGTTCTTC CASSLVGSGRYNEQFF
NA TRBJ2-7 once TRBV27 TGTGCCAGCAGTTTACGCCGACCCGGGCGGGAACGGTCCTACGAGCAGTACTTC CASSLRRPGRERSYEQYF
NA TRBJ2-7 NA TRBV27 TGTGCCAGCAGCCGGGAGGGGGCGGGCTACGAGCAGTACTTC CASSREGAGYEQYF
TRBD1 TRBJ2-1 NA TRBV9 TGTGCCTCGCAGGGGGACAGCCAAATCAATGAGCAGTTCTTC CASQGDSQINEQFF
TRBD1 TRBJ1-1 NA TRBV7-9 TGTGCCAGCAGCTTCCCAGGGGGGAACACTGAAGCTTTCTTT CASSFPGGNTEAFF
NA TRBJ2-1 NA TRBV7-9 TGTGCCAGCAGCTCCCGGACGGTAACCTACAATGAGCAGTTCTTC CASSSRTVTYNEQFF
NA TRBJ2-1 NA TRBV4-1 TGCGCCAGCAGCCAAGATCTTGAGACAGAGCAGTTCTTC CASSQDLETEQFF
NA TRBJ1-3 once TRBV28 TGTGCCAGCAGTTTATTACAGGGCTCTGGAAACACCATATATTTT CASSLLQGSGNTIYF
TRBD2 TRBJ2-1 NA TRBV7-8 TGTGCCAGCAGTACCATCCCCCGGGACTACGGTGAGCAGTTCTTC CASSTIPRDYGEQFF
NA TRBJ2-1 NA TRBV5-1 TGCGCCAGCAGCTTGGGACGGGGAGGCCCCGATACGTACAATGAGCAGTTCTTC CASSLGRGGPDTYNEQFF
TRBD2 TRBJ2-3 NA TRBV7-6 TGTGCCAGCAGCTCTAGCGGGAGGGCCGGGGATACGCAGTATTTT CASSSSGRAGDTQYF
NA TRBJ1-2 NA TRBV11-1 TGTGCCAGCAGCTCAGACAGCCCTAACTATGGCTACACCTTC CASSSDSPNYGYTF
NA TRBJ2-1 NA TRBV27 TGTGCCAGCAGAGGTACAGGGTACAATGAGCAGTTCTTC CASRGTGYNEQFF
NA TRBJ2-1 NA TRBV29-1 TGCAGCGCCCCATATAGGGAGCAGTTCTTC CSAPYREQFF
TRBD2 TRBJ2-1 NA TRBV28 TGTGCCAGCAGTCACCTAGCGGGAGCAAATGAGCAGTTCTTC CASSHLAGANEQFF
NA TRBJ2-7 NA TRBV27 TGTGCCAGCAGCCAGACCGTCGACGGCTCCTACGAGCAGTACTTC CASSQTVDGSYEQYF
NA TRBJ1-1 NA TRBV7-9 TGTGCCAGCAGCTTAGCACCCCGGCAGCACACTGAAGCTTTCTTT CASSLAPRQHTEAFF
NA TRBJ2-7 NA TRBV6-5 TGTGCCAGCAGCCCTAAACAGATTACCTACGAGCAGTACTTC CASSPKQITYEQYF
NA TRBJ2-7 NA TRBV4-3 TGCGCCAGCAGCCAAGTGTCCCTAGCCGGAGAGCAGTACTTC CASSQVSLAGEQYF